This T cell receptor beta chain was sequenced in a study of T cell repertoires in cytomegalovirus infection. Background on the study: Recently identified HLA-C-restricted CMV epitopes were among the peptides used.

Losses at the gene ends were 6 bases for V and 3 bases for J; bases not matched to a gene: 6. CDR3 length: 15 residues. Germline V CDR1 and CDR2: ENHRY, SYGVKD. Concerning this clonotype itself: What it recognizes is unknown.

TCRdb fed the reads into MiXCR, producing one record per CDR3 protein. The sample includes some 800,000 distinct CDR3 sequences, about 31% seen only once; the top ten take approximately 13%. This specimen was cultured CD8+ T cells from PBMCs, taken from culture after CMV antigen stimulation. The V and J genes are TRBV10-3 and TRBJ1-4; 8 bases fit TRBD1. The TCR sequence derives from a human donor in good health (CMV status not recorded). Some clones in this sample may be carry-over from other donors' samples. The CDR3 spells CAIREDRGANEKLFF. The DNA of the CDR3 is TGTGCCATCAGGGAAGACAGGGGAGCTAATGAAAAACTGTTTTTT.